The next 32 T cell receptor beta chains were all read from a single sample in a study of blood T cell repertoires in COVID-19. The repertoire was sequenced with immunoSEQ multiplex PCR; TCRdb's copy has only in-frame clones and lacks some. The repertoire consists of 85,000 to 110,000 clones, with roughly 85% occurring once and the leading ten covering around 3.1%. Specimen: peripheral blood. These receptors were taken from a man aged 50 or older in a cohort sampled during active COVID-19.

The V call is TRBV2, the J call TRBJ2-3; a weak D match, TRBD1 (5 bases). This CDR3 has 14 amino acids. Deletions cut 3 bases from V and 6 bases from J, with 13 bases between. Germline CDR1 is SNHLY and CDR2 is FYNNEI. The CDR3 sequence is CASSEQGEVDTQYF. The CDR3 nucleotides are TGTGCCAGCAGTGAGCAGGGTGAGGTGGATACGCAGTATTTT.

The DNA for the CDR3 is TGTGCCAGCAGCGCCGAGGGGGCCGGTTCACCCCTCCACTTT. Amino acid sequence: CASSAEGAGSPLHF. This chain connects TRBV9 to TRBJ1-6; 7 nucleotides line up with TRBD1. The CDR3 is made up of 14 amino acids. CDR1 SGDLS and CDR2 YYNGEE come from the germline V gene. After removal of 3 bases from V and 9 bases from J, the junction contained 6 bases not matched to a gene.

This chain's CDR3 is CASRSTGSLADTQYF. The CDR3 bases are TGCGCCAGCAGGTCAACAGGGTCTCTGGCAGATACGCAGTATTTT. This chain connects TRBV5-1 to TRBJ2-3, with a weak D call TRBD1 (6 bases). Germline CDR1 reads SGHRS; CDR2 reads YFSETQ. The V end was cut by 5 bases, the J end by 4 bases, with 17 bases between. There are 15 residues in the CDR3. The full variable domain, with the rest looked up from reference TRBV5-1 and TRBJ2-3, is KAGVTQTPRYLIKTRGQQVTLSCSPISGHRSVSWYQQTPGQGLQFLFEYFSETQRNKGNFPGRFSGRQFSNSRSEMNVSTLELGDSALYLCASRSTGSLADTQYFGPGTRLTVL.

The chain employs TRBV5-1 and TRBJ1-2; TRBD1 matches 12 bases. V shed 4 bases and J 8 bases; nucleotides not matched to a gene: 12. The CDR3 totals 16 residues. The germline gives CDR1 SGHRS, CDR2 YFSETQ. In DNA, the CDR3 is TGCGCCAGCAGCCGTCCCGGGACAGGGGGCGATGGAGGCTACACCTTC. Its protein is CASSRPGTGGDGGYTF.

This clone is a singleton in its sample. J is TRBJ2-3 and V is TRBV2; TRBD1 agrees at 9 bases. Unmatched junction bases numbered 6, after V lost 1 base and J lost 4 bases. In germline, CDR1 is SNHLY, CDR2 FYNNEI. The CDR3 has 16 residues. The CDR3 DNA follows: TGTGCCAGCAGTGAAGTCGGACAGGGGAATTCAGATACGCAGTATTTT. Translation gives CASSEVGQGNSDTQYF.

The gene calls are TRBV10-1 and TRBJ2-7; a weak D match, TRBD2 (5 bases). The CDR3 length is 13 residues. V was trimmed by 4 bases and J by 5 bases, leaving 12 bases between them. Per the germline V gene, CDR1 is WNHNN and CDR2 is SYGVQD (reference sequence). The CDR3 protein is CASSGRGIDEQYV. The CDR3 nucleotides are TGCGCCAGCAGTGGAAGAGGGATCGACGAGCAGTACGTC.

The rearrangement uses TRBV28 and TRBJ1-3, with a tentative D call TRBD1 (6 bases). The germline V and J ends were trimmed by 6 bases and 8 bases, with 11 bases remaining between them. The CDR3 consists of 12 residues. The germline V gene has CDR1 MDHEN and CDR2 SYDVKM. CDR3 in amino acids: CASSQGWDTIYF. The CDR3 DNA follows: TGTGCCAGCAGCCAGGGGTGGGACACCATATATTTT.

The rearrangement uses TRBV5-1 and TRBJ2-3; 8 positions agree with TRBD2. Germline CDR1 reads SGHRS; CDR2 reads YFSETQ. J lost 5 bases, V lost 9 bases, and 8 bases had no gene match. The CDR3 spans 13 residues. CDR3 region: CATRGGSGDTQYF. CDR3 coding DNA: TGCGCCACCCGGGGGGGGAGTGGAGATACGCAGTATTTT.

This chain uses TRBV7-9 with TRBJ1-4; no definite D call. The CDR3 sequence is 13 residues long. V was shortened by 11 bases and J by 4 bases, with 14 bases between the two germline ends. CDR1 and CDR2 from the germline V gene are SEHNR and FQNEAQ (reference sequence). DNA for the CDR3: TGTGCCGCGGAGGGAGAGTATAATGAAAAACTGTTTTTT. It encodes CAAEGEYNEKLFF.

The CDR3 sequence is CASSSGSGANVLTF. Written as DNA, the CDR3 is TGCGCCAGCAGCTCGGGGTCTGGGGCCAACGTCCTGACTTTC. The chain joins TRBV5-1 to TRBJ2-6; tentatively, D is TRBD2 (5 bases). The CDR3 loop spans 14 amino acids. The germline gives CDR1 SGHRS, CDR2 YFSETQ. V shed 3 bases and J shed 1 base, with 5 bases lying between them.

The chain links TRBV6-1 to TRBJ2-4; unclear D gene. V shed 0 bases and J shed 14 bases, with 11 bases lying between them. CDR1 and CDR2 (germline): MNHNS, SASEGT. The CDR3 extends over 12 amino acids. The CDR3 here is CASSEAGSFKYF. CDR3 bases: TGTGCCAGCAGTGAAGCGGGCTCCTTCAAGTACTTC.

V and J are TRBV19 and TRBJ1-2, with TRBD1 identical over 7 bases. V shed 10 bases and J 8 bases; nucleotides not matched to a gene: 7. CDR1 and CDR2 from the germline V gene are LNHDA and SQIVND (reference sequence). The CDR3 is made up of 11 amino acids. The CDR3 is CATRQGQGYTF. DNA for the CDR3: TGTGCCACCCGACAGGGCCAAGGCTACACCTTC.

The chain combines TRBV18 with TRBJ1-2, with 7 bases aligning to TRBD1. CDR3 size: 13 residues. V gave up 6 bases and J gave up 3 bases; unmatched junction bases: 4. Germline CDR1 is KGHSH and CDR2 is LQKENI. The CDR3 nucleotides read TGTGCCAGCTCCCGGACAGGAGACTATGGCTACACCTTC. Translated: CASSRTGDYGYTF.

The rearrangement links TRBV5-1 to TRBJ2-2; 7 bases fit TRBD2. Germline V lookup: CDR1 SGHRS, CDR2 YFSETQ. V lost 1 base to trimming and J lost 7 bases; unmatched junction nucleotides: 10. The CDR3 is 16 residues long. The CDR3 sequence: CASSLSTSVGSGELFF. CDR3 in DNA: TGCGCCAGCAGCTTGTCCACTAGCGTCGGGAGCGGGGAGCTGTTTTTT.

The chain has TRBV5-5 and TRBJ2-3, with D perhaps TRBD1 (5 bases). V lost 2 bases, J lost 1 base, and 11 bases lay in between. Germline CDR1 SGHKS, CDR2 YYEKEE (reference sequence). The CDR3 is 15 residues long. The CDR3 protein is CASSLEVRGTDTQYF. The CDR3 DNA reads TGTGCCAGCAGCTTAGAGGTCAGGGGCACAGATACGCAGTATTTT. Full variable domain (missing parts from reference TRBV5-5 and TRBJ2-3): DAGVTQSPTHLIKTRGQQVTLRCSPISGHKSVSWYQQVLGQGPQFIFQYYEKEERGRGNFPDRFSARQFPNYSSELNVNALLLGDSALYLCASSLEVRGTDTQYFGPGTRLTVL.

For the CDR3, the DNA is TGTGCCAGCAGCCCCCCCGGACAGGGGGCGGCGGCTTTCTTT. As protein: CASSPPGQGAAAFF. The chain joins TRBV7-9 to TRBJ1-1, with TRBD1 matching 11 bases. The CDR3 runs 14 residues. Germline loops: CDR1 SEHNR, CDR2 FQNEAQ (reference sequence). The junction had 10 bases not matched to a gene; V was cut back by 5 bases and J by 11 bases.

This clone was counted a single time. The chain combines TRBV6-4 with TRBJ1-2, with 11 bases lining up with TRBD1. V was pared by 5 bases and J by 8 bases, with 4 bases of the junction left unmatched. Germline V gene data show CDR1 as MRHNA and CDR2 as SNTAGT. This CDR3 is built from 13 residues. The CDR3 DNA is TGTGCCAGCAGTCCGGACAGGGGGCTCGGCTACACCTTC. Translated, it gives CASSPDRGLGYTF.

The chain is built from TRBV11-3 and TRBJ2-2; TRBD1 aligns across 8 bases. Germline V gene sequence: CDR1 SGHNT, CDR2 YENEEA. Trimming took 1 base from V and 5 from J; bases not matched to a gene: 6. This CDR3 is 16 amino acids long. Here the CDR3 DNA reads TGTGCCAGCAGCTTAGGGACAGGGCCTTCGACCGGGGAGCTGTTTTTT. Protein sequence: CASSLGTGPSTGELFF.

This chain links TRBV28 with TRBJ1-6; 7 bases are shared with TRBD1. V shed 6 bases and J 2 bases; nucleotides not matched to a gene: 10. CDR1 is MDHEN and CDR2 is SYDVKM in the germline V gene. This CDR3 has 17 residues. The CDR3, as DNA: TGTGCCAGCAGAACGATAAGACAGGGCGCCTATAATTCACCCCTCCACTTT. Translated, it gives CASRTIRQGAYNSPLHF. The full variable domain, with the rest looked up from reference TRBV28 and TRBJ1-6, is DVKVTQSSRYLVKRTGEKVFLECVQDMDHENMFWYRQDPGLGLRLIYFSYDVKMKEKGDIPEGYSVSREKKERFSLILESASTNQTSMYLCASRTIRQGAYNSPLHFGNGTRLTVT.

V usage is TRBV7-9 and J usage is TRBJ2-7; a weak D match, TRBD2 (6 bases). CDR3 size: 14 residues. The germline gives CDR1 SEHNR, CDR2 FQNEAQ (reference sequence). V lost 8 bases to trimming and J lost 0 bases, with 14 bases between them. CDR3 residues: CASGSGGYSYEQYV. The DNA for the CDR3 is TGTGCCAGCGGAAGTGGGGGGTACTCCTACGAGCAGTACGTC.

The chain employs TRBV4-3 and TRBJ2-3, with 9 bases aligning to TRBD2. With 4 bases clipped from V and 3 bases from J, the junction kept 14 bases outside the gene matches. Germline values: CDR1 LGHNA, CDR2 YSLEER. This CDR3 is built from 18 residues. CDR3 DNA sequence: TGCGCCAGCAGCCTCGAGCCCCCAGGGAGCGGGGGGACAGATACGCAGTATTTT. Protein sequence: CASSLEPPGSGGTDTQYF.

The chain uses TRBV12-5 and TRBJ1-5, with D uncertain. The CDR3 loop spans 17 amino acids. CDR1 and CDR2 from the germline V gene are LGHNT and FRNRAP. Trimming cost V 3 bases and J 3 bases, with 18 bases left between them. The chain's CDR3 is CASGFPLEGQFNQPQHF. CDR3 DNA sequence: TGTGCTAGTGGTTTCCCCCTGGAGGGTCAGTTCAATCAGCCCCAGCATTTT.

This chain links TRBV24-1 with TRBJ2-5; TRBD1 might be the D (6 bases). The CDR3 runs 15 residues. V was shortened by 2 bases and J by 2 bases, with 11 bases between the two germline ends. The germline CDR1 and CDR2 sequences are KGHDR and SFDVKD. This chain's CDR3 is CATSDSRQVQETQYF. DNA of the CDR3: TGTGCCACCAGTGATTCCCGACAGGTACAAGAGACCCAGTACTTC.

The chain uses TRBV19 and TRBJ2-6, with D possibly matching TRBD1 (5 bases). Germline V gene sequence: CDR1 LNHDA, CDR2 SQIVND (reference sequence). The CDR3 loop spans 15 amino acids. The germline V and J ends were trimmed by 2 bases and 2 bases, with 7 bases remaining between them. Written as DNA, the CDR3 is TGTGCCAGTAGTATAATAGGGGCTGGGGCCAACGTCCTGACTTTC. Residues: CASSIIGAGANVLTF.

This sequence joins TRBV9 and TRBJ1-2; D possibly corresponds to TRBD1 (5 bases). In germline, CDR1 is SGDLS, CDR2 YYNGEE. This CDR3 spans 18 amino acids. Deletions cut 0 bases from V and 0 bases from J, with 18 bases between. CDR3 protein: CASSVDLGRGKTNYGYTF. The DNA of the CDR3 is TGTGCCAGCAGCGTAGACCTTGGGCGGGGCAAAACTAACTATGGCTACACCTTC.

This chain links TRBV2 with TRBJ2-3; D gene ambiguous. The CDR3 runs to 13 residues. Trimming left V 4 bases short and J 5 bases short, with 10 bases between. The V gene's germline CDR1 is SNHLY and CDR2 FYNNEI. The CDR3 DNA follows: TGTGCCAGCAGTGGTGTAGTCAAAGATACGCAGTATTTT. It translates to CASSGVVKDTQYF.

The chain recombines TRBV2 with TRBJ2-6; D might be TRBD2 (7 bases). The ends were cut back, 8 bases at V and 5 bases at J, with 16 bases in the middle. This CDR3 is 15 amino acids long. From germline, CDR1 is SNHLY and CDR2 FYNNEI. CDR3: CASLGGAVRANVLTF. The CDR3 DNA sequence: TGTGCCAGCCTGGGGGGGGCGGTTAGGGCCAACGTCCTGACTTTC.

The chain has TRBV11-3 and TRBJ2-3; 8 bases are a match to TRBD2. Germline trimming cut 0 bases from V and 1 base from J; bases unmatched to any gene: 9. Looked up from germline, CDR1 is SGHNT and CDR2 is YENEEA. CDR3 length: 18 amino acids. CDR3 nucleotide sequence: TGTGCCAGCAGCTTAGATCCCCTACCGCGGGGGGGCACAGATACGCAGTATTTT. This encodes CASSLDPLPRGGTDTQYF.

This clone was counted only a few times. CDR3 sequence (DNA): TGCGCCAGCAGAAAAGGACAGAACACTGAAGCTTTCTTT. Translated, it gives CASRKGQNTEAFF. The V call is TRBV5-1, the J call TRBJ1-1; weak D call: TRBD1 (5 bases). The CDR3 contains 13 residues. Germline values: CDR1 SGHRS, CDR2 YFSETQ. The V and J ends lost 5 bases and 1 base respectively, with 9 bases between them.

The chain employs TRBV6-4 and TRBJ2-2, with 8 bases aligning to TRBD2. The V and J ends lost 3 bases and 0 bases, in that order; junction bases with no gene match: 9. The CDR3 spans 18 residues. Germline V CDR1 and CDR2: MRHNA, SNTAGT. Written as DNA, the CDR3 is TGTGCCAGCAGTGAAGGTCGGCGGGGGGCGGCGAACACCGGGGAGCTGTTTTTT. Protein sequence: CASSEGRRGAANTGELFF.

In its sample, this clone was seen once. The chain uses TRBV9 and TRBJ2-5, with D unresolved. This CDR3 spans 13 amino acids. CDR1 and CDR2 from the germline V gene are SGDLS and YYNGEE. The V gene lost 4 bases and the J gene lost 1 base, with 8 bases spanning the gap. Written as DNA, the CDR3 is TGTGCCAGCAGCCCCCGCGGCCAAGAGACCCAGTACTTC. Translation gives CASSPRGQETQYF.

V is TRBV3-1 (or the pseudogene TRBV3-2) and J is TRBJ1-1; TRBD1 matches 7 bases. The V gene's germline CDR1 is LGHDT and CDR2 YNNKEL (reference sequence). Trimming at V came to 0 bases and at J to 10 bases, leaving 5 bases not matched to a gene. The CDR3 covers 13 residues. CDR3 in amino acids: CASSQDKTGRAFF. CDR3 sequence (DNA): TGTGCCAGCAGCCAAGATAAGACAGGGCGAGCTTTCTTT.